The clone carrying this T cell receptor (beta chain) was recorded a few times. Its antigen remains unknown. The data are from a study of T-cell memory formation after mild COVID-19. Study-level points and caveats: A second wave expanding day 15 to 37 was CD4+-biased; contracting clones were balanced. Cross-reactive memory seemingly joined, as some responding clones were found in pre-infection memory. Contracting CD4+ clones lay largely in CM and EM, with CD8+ ones residing in EMRA.

The CDR3 contains 12 residues. Germline V gene data show CDR1 as SGHRS and CDR2 as YFSETQ. J lost 9 bases, V lost 4 bases, and 4 bases had no gene match. Sample barcodes and UMIs were carried by the TCR alpha and TCR beta cDNA libraries that 5'RACE generated with constant-segment primers. Each CDR3 protein gets one entry after TCRdb re-called the 5' RACE reads with MiXCR. Altogether around 450,000 distinct CDR3 sequences are present, less than 25% being singletons, with the ten largest covering 8.5% to 10%. The chain links TRBV5-1 to TRBJ2-1; 7 bases align to TRBD1. The clonotype was recovered from an adult woman who had mild COVID-19 (a few samples of this study predate the infection). Cell type and time point are not known. Input material: PBMCs or a T cell subset sorted from them (not recorded which). Here the CDR3 DNA reads TGCGCCAGCAGCAAGGGGGCTGGTGAGCAGTTCTTC. This sequence encodes CASSKGAGEQFF.